The next 12 T cell receptor beta chains were all read from a single sample in a study of cytomegalovirus exposure and HLA in healthy donors (dated by TCRdb to the late 2010s). The library relied on the immunoSEQ multiplex PCR assay. For the multiplex PCR, a mixture combining 60 forward primers for TCR Vbeta segments and 13 reverse primers for TCR Jbeta segments was used. This is the immuneACCESS table as TCRdb keeps it, with only in-frame sequences that have V and J called. A part of the clones is gone; compared with another copy, unresolved V genes explain less than half, and the rest is unexplained. The sample table holds about 250,000 clones, of which around two thirds were seen once. The ten biggest clones cover 2% to 2.5% of the sample. The specimen sequenced was PBMCs. The receptor source for this set is a female donor in good health and CMV-seronegative.

This sequence joins TRBV9 and TRBJ2-7; 7 nucleotides agree with TRBD1. The CDR3 is made up of 15 amino acids. Germline V gene lookup returns CDR1 SGDLS and CDR2 YYNGEE. The V segment lost 9 bases and the J segment 2 bases; nucleotides outside the gene matches: 14. The chain's CDR3 is CATRSLGQIPYEQYF. The DNA of the CDR3 is TGTGCCACTCGATCCTTGGGACAGATACCCTACGAGCAGTACTTC.

The chain links TRBV5-4 to TRBJ2-7, with 11 positions matching TRBD1. The CDR3 covers 15 residues. Germline V CDR1 and CDR2: SGHNT, YYREEE (reference sequence). V shed 4 bases and J 2 bases; nucleotides not matched to a gene: 5. CDR3 residues: CASSPGQGGTYEQYF. In DNA form, the CDR3 reads TGTGCCAGCAGCCCGGGACAGGGGGGGACCTACGAGCAGTACTTC.

This clone was detected once. The J gene is TRBJ2-3, the V gene TRBV7-2; 9 bases match TRBD2. This CDR3 has 16 residues. From germline, CDR1 is SGHTA and CDR2 FQGNSA. Trimming took 5 bases from V and 0 from J; bases not matched to a gene: 6. The CDR3 protein is CASSPSGRRSTDTQYF. In nucleotides, the CDR3 is TGTGCCAGCAGCCCGAGCGGGAGGAGGAGCACAGATACGCAGTATTTT.

The chain has TRBV10-1 and TRBJ2-1, with TRBD2 matching 8 bases. V was pared by 4 bases and J by 7 bases, with 12 bases of the junction left unmatched. Per germline, CDR1 WNHNN and CDR2 SYGVQD (reference sequence). The CDR3 contains 16 residues. This CDR3 is CASSAVTGGVWNEQFF. The CDR3 nucleotides read TGCGCCAGCAGTGCGGTAACGGGAGGGGTATGGAATGAGCAGTTCTTC.

The table lists this clone with a count of one. The rearrangement joins TRBV19 to TRBJ2-5; 7 bases align to TRBD2. This CDR3 is 16 amino acids long. V shed 5 bases and J 2 bases; nucleotides not matched to a gene: 11. CDR1 and CDR2 from the germline V gene are LNHDA and SQIVND (reference sequence). CDR3 loop: CASSSNGRAGQETQYF. CDR3 nucleotides: TGTGCCAGTAGTTCCAACGGAAGAGCGGGGCAAGAGACCCAGTACTTC.

This clone was observed a few times. This chain links TRBV7-6 with TRBJ2-1, with TRBD2 identical over 15 bases. The CDR3 runs to 18 residues. Trimming cost V 3 bases and J 1 base; bases outside gene matches: 4. The germline CDR1 and CDR2 sequences are SGHVS and FNYEAQ. The CDR3 here is CASSFGTSGRNSYNEQFF. CDR3 in DNA: TGTGCCAGCAGCTTCGGGACTAGCGGGAGGAATTCCTACAATGAGCAGTTCTTC. Full variable domain (outside the CDR3, taken from reference TRBV7-6 and TRBJ2-1): GAGVSQSPRYKVTKRGQDVALRCDPISGHVSLYWYRQALGQGPEFLTYFNYEAQQDKSGLPNDRFSAERPEGSISTLTIQRTEQRDSAMYRCASSFGTSGRNSYNEQFFGPGTRLTVL.

The genes are TRBV27 and TRBJ1-1; D is possibly TRBD1 (6 bases). This CDR3 region has 16 residues. Germline-derived CDR1 and CDR2 are MNHEY and SMNVEV (reference sequence). The V end lost 11 bases, the J end lost 3 bases, and 25 bases lay between the germline ends. The DNA for the CDR3 is TGTGCCGGTCCCCACAGGGTTAATGGGCTGGACACTGAAGCTTTCTTT. Amino acid sequence: CAGPHRVNGLDTEAFF.

The J gene is TRBJ1-2, the V gene TRBV2; TRBD1 might be the D (6 bases). The CDR3 runs to 13 residues. V lost 1 base, J lost 4 bases, and 7 bases lay in between. CDR1 SNHLY and CDR2 FYNNEI come from the germline V gene. The CDR3 sequence: CASSEGRGYGYTF. For the CDR3, the DNA is TGTGCCAGCAGTGAAGGCAGGGGCTATGGCTACACCTTC.

The chain uses TRBV10-2 and TRBJ2-7; 7 positions agree with TRBD2. V gave up 4 bases and J gave up 1 base; unmatched junction bases: 4. The CDR3 loop spans 14 amino acids. The germline gives CDR1 WSHSY, CDR2 SAAADI. The CDR3 reads CASSVGGRSYEQYF. CDR3 bases: TGCGCCAGCAGTGTTGGCGGGAGATCCTACGAGCAGTACTTC.

The chain uses TRBV5-1 and TRBJ2-1; perhaps TRBD2 as D (5 bases). Between the trimmed V and J ends, which lost 4 bases and 10 bases, there was a span of 12 bases. CDR1 SGHRS and CDR2 YFSETQ come from the germline V gene. This CDR3 region has 12 residues. The CDR3 sequence is CASSEGMGEQFF. The CDR3 coding sequence is TGCGCCAGCAGCGAGGGTATGGGAGAGCAGTTCTTC.

The chain links TRBV7-9 to TRBJ2-7, with a possible D match to TRBD2 (5 bases). The V gene lost 2 bases and the J gene lost 2 bases, with 10 bases spanning the gap. Germline lookup yields CDR1 SEHNR and CDR2 FQNEAQ (reference sequence). The CDR3 spans 14 residues. For the CDR3, the DNA is TGTGCCAGCAGCTTAAATTACGGGGCCTACGAGCAGTACTTC. It yields the protein CASSLNYGAYEQYF.

The chain couples TRBV5-6 to TRBJ1-2; a weak D match, TRBD1 (5 bases). V lost 2 bases, J lost 8 bases, and 16 bases lay in between. CDR1 is SGHDT, CDR2 YYEEEE, per germline. The CDR3 contains 14 residues. The CDR3 coding sequence is TGTGCCAGCAGCTTTCGTCCTCAGCAGGGAGGCTACACCTTC. This codes for CASSFRPQQGGYTF.